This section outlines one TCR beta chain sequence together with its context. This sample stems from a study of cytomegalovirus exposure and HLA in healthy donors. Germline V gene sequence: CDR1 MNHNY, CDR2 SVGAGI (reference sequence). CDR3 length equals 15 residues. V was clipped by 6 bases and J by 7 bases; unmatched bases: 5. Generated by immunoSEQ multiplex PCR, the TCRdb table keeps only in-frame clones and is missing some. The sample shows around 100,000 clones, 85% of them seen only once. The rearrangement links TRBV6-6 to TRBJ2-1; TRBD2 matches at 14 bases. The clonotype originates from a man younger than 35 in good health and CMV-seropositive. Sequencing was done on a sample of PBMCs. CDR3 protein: CASRTSGRALNEQFF. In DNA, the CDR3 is TGTGCCAGCAGGACTAGCGGGAGGGCCTTAAATGAGCAGTTCTTC.